This entry concerns a single T cell receptor beta chain. The CDR3 is 16 residues long. With 5 bases clipped from V and 4 bases from J, the junction kept 7 bases outside the gene matches. The germline V gene encodes CDR1 SGHTA and CDR2 FQGNSA. Both 60 Vbeta primers and 13 Jbeta primers went into the PCR. Data came from immunoSEQ multiplex PCR; TCRdb stores just in-frame clones and leaves some out. Of under 200,000 clones in the sample, around 80% were seen once. The data were taken from a study of cytomegalovirus exposure and HLA in healthy donors. The specimen sequenced was PBMCs. The receptor was isolated from a woman aged 40 to 55 in good health and CMV-seronegative. The chain carries TRBV7-2 and TRBJ2-7, with 14 bases matching TRBD2. CDR3 DNA sequence: TGTGCCAGCAGCCTACTTGGGACTAGCGGGAGATACGAGCAGTACTTC. Its protein product is CASSLLGTSGRYEQYF.